The clone carrying this TCR beta chain came up a few times. Its antigen is unidentified. One end of the junction does not line up with germline, which may come from a read error. This record belongs to a study of Graves' ophthalmopathy and Graves' hyperthyroidism. Researchers turned away patients with other autoimmune diseases, uncontrolled infections, pregnancy or lactation. Findings of the study overall: The model flagged ophthalmopathy progression at about 68% sensitivity and 72% to 85% specificity.

For repertoire sequencing, the TCR beta CDR3 regions were amplified from RNA transcripts. RT-PCR in the first round used HTBI primers; a second-round multiplex PCR followed. TCRdb analysed the multiplex PCR reads with MiXCR anew, one entry per CDR3 protein. This sample has about 740,000 distinct CDR3 sequences, with roughly 40% found just once. Source material: peripheral blood. The TCR comes from an adult man with Graves' ophthalmopathy.

The CDR3 spells CASSFGRPEELFF. The CDR3 region has the DNA TGTGCCAGCAGTTTTGGTCGGCCCGAGGAGCTGTTTTTT. J is TRBJ2-2 and V is TRBV10-2; D gene uncertain. Germline V gene sequence: CDR1 WSHSY, CDR2 SAAADI. The CDR3 totals 13 residues.